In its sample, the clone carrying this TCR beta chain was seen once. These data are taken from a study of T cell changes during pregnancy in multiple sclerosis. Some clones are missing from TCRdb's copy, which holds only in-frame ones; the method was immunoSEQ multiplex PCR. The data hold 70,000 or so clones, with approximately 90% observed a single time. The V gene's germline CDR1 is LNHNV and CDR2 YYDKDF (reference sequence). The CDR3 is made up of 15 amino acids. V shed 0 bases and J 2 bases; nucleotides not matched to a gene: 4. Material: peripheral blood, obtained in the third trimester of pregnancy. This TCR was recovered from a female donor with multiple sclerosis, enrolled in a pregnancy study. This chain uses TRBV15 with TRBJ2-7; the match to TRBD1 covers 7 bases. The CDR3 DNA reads TGTGCCACCAGCAGAGAAACAGGGGATCCCTACGAGCAGTACTTC. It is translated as CATSRETGDPYEQYF.